This TCR beta chain was sequenced in a study of blood T cell repertoires in COVID-19. The CDR3 has 16 residues. The junction had 13 bases not matched to a gene; V was cut back by 3 bases and J by 11 bases. Germline values: CDR1 SGHTA, CDR2 FQGNSA. Measured with immunoSEQ multiplex PCR; TCRdb has only the in-frame clones, and not every one. The table has 75,000 to 90,000 clones, 86% seen once. The chain carries TRBV7-2 and TRBJ1-6; TRBD1 matches 7 bases. Source material: peripheral blood. The receptor comes from a man aged 45-65 years with active COVID-19. CDR3 sequence: CASSFLPPGQMAPLHF. DNA for the CDR3: TGTGCCAGCAGCTTTTTGCCGCCGGGACAGATGGCACCCCTCCACTTT.